A selection of T cell receptor beta chains follows, all from one sample in a study of CD8+ T cells in alopecia areata. Sequencing was performed with immunoSEQ multiplex PCR; in TCRdb, only in-frame clones are kept and a portion is missing. The profile covers hundreds of thousands of clones, with nearly 60% appearing a single time and over 1.5% taken by the ten largest. The sequencing here drew on CD4+ T cells sorted from blood, taken at week 24, from a patient treated with tofacitinib. The source of these receptors is a human donor with alopecia areata. Each CDR3 is given with its conserved first and last residue. Each record gives: V gene, D gene, clone size, J gene, CDR3 protein, CDR3 DNA. The D gene is left open where the match is weak. Clone size is stated in some rows and not others, as once, few, many or a class when expanded.

TRBV7-9,-,-,TRBJ2-5,CASSLDSEGTEGETQYF,TGTGCCAGCAGCTTAGACTCAGAGGGAACAGAGGGGGAGACCCAGTACTTC
TRBV15,-,-,TRBJ1-2,CATSRDLEGGYTF,TGTGCCACCAGCAGAGATCTAGAAGGTGGCTACACCTTC
TRBV2,-,-,TRBJ2-3,CASSWAGTDTQYF,TGTGCCAGCAGTTGGGCCGGCACAGATACGCAGTATTTT
TRBV7-2,-,-,TRBJ2-5,CASSLGGPQETQYF,TGTGCCAGCAGCTTAGGCGGGCCACAAGAGACCCAGTACTTC
TRBV14,-,-,TRBJ2-7,CASSGLGSYEQYF,TGTGCCAGCAGCGGGCTTGGGAGCTACGAGCAGTACTTC
TRBV29-1,-,few,TRBJ1-2,CSVEDSVYGYTF,TGCAGCGTTGAAGACAGCGTCTATGGCTACACCTTC
TRBV6-1,-,-,TRBJ2-4,CASSDRLAKNIQYF,TGTGCCAGCAGTGACAGGCTAGCCAAAAACATTCAGTACTTC
TRBV6-5,-,few,TRBJ1-2,CASSYSSQGHGYTF,TGTGCCAGCAGTTACTCATCACAGGGCCATGGCTACACCTTC
TRBV9,-,-,TRBJ2-5,CASSVGAETQYF,TGTGCCAGCAGCGTGGGGGCAGAGACCCAGTACTTC
TRBV29-1,TRBD2,-,TRBJ2-3,CSVEGGRDSTDTQYF,TGCAGCGTCGAAGGAGGGAGGGATAGCACAGATACGCAGTATTTT
TRBV30,TRBD1,few,TRBJ1-1,CAWSLSGGLGTEAFF,TGTGCCTGGAGTCTCTCAGGGGGCTTGGGGACTGAAGCTTTCTTT
TRBV18,-,few,TRBJ1-3,CASSPATSGNTIYF,TGTGCCAGCTCACCAGCCACCTCTGGAAACACCATATATTTT
TRBV28,TRBD1,few,TRBJ2-2,CASRTGYPGELFF,TGTGCCAGCAGGACAGGGTACCCGGGGGAGCTGTTTTTT
TRBV30,-,-,TRBJ1-5,CAWSVRGLQPQHF,TGTGCCTGGAGTGTACGAGGACTCCAGCCCCAGCATTTT
TRBV14,-,once,TRBJ2-5,CASSQVQIHQETQYF,TGTGCCAGCAGCCAAGTACAGATCCACCAAGAGACCCAGTACTTC
TRBV28,-,-,TRBJ1-2,CASRPGSTGYGYTF,TGTGCCAGCAGACCAGGGTCAACTGGCTATGGCTACACCTTC
TRBV30,-,-,TRBJ2-1,CAWSLSPPSPFF,TGTGCCTGGAGTCTAAGCCCCCCTTCCCCGTTCTTC
TRBV5-1,TRBD1,few,TRBJ2-5,CASSPGTAQETQYF,TGCGCCAGCAGCCCCGGGACAGCACAAGAGACCCAGTACTTC
TRBV5-4,-,-,TRBJ2-1,CASSIVPVRSNEQFF,TGTGCCAGCAGCATTGTGCCAGTCAGATCCAATGAGCAGTTCTTC
TRBV10-3,TRBD2,-,TRBJ2-7,CAISRGLAGGPRHTTYEQYF,TGTGCCATCAGCCGTGGACTAGCGGGGGGGCCCCGCCATACTACCTACGAGCAGTACTTC
TRBV27,-,-,TRBJ1-2,CASSLRGNYGYTF,TGTGCCAGCAGTTTAAGGGGAAACTATGGCTACACCTTC
TRBV5-1,-,-,TRBJ2-6,CASSLSTASGANVLTF,TGCGCCAGCAGCTTGAGTACCGCCTCTGGGGCCAACGTCCTGACTTTC